These 25 T cell receptor beta chains share one sample of origin, sequenced in a study of cytomegalovirus exposure and HLA in healthy donors. Researchers ran the PCR with 60 Vbeta and 13 Jbeta primers. TCRdb keeps only in-frame clones here, not all; method: immunoSEQ multiplex PCR. Here the sample spans 90,000 to 120,000 clones, about 85% being singletons. Sample: PBMCs. The receptor set was obtained from a man aged 25 to 40 in good health and CMV-seronegative.

The sample holds a few counts of this clone. This chain uses TRBV10-3 with TRBJ2-1; TRBD2 matches 8 bases. The CDR3 is 17 residues long. The germline V gene encodes CDR1 ENHRY and CDR2 SYGVKD. J was trimmed by 0 bases and V by 7 bases; bases with no gene match: 11. In DNA, the CDR3 is TGTGCCATCATGGGAGTCCGGGGGGGGAGCTCCTACAATGAGCAGTTCTTC. It codes for CAIMGVRGGSSYNEQFF.

V usage is TRBV9 and J usage is TRBJ2-1, with 9 bases identical to TRBD1. J gave up 8 bases and V 6 bases, and 12 bases lay outside the gene matches. Germline-derived CDR1 and CDR2 are SGDLS and YYNGEE. The CDR3 contains 15 residues. CDR3: CASTPWDRDLDEQFF. The CDR3 nucleotides read TGTGCCAGCACCCCCTGGGACAGGGATCTGGATGAGCAGTTCTTC.

The rearrangement uses TRBV27 and TRBJ2-7; D possibly corresponds to TRBD1 (5 bases). Germline CDR1 MNHEY, CDR2 SMNVEV (reference sequence). The CDR3 covers 14 residues. Trimming stripped 2 bases from V and 7 bases from J, with 15 bases between. The CDR3 here is CASSLGSQGREQYF. The CDR3 region has the DNA TGTGCCAGCAGTTTAGGCAGCCAGGGCCGAGAGCAGTACTTC.

This chain uses TRBV28 with TRBJ2-7, with 7 bases lining up with TRBD1. Germline assignment: CDR1 MDHEN and CDR2 SYDVKM. The V segment lost 10 bases and the J segment 3 bases; nucleotides outside the gene matches: 3. The length of the CDR3 is 11 residues. CDR3 amino acids: CATNRGYEQYF. CDR3 nucleotides: TGTGCCACGAACAGGGGCTACGAGCAGTACTTC.

The chain joins TRBV2 to TRBJ2-2; 7 bases are shared with TRBD2. Trimming cost V 3 bases and J 5 bases; bases outside gene matches: 6. This CDR3 spans 15 amino acids. Germline values: CDR1 SNHLY, CDR2 FYNNEI. Here the CDR3 DNA reads TGTGCCAGCAGTGATGCGGGAGTGCGGACCGGGGAGCTGTTTTTT. This codes for CASSDAGVRTGELFF.

The chain employs TRBV18 and TRBJ2-7; D is uncertain. The CDR3 runs to 14 residues. V was shortened by 3 bases and J by 3 bases, with 12 bases between the two germline ends. Germline V CDR1 and CDR2: KGHSH, LQKENI. CDR3: CASSPEHLNYEQYF. The CDR3 DNA reads as TGTGCCAGCTCACCCGAGCACCTTAACTACGAGCAGTACTTC.

J is TRBJ1-2 and V is TRBV29-1; possible D gene TRBD1, 6 bases. Germline CDR1 and CDR2: SQVTM and ANQGSEA. V dropped 7 bases and J dropped 6 bases, with 12 bases sitting between them. The CDR3 totals 11 residues. The CDR3 here is CSGYRDNGYTF. In nucleotides, the CDR3 is TGCAGCGGATACAGGGATAATGGCTACACCTTC.

This clone is medium-sized within its sample. CDR3 protein: CASIGSTSHEQYF. DNA of the CDR3: TGTGCCAGCATCGGGAGTACTTCCCACGAGCAGTACTTC. V is TRBV2 and J is TRBJ2-7; tentative D call: TRBD2 (6 bases). The germline V and J ends were trimmed by 7 bases and 5 bases, with 15 bases remaining between them. Germline loops: CDR1 SNHLY, CDR2 FYNNEI. CDR3 length: 13 residues.

The chain uses TRBV7-9 and TRBJ2-1, with a possible D match to TRBD1 (6 bases). This CDR3 comprises 15 residues. Looked up from germline, CDR1 is SEHNR and CDR2 is FQNEAQ (reference sequence). The V end was cut by 5 bases, the J end by 9 bases, with 20 bases between. The CDR3, as DNA: TGTGCCAGCAGCCTCCGGGACACACCCGGCACTGAGCAGTTCTTC. Protein: CASSLRDTPGTEQFF.

The chain recombines TRBV29-1 with TRBJ2-5, with 8 bases fitting TRBD2. This CDR3 is 13 amino acids long. The V gene end was trimmed by 6 bases and the J gene end by 5 bases; junction bases not matched to a gene: 8. Germline V gene data show CDR1 as SQVTM and CDR2 as ANQGSEA. The CDR3 DNA follows: TGCAGCGTCCACCGGGGGGGAGAGGAGACCCAGTACTTC. It yields the protein CSVHRGGEETQYF.

V and J are TRBV4-1 and TRBJ1-1; TRBD1 might be the D (5 bases). V was cut by 4 bases and J by 1 base, with 10 bases left in between. Germline V gives CDR1 MGHRA, CDR2 YSYEKL. The CDR3 is made up of 14 amino acids. The CDR3 bases are TGCGCCAGCAGCCTCGGAACAGGGAACACTGAAGCTTTCTTT. Protein product: CASSLGTGNTEAFF.

This clone occurred once. V and J are TRBV15 and TRBJ1-3; no reliable D call. The CDR3 is 14 amino acids. Trimming removed 3 bases at V and 3 bases at J, with 9 bases between. Germline V lookup: CDR1 LNHNV, CDR2 YYDKDF (reference sequence). The CDR3 protein is CATSREGRGNTIYF. The CDR3 bases are TGTGCCACCAGCAGGGAGGGTCGTGGAAACACCATATATTTT.

V is TRBV5-4 and J is TRBJ1-5, with 9 positions matching TRBD1. The CDR3 length is 15 residues. V lost 4 bases to trimming and J lost 7 bases; unmatched junction nucleotides: 9. Germline CDR1 is SGHNT and CDR2 is YYREEE (reference sequence). CDR3 nucleotide sequence: TGTGCCAGCAGCGAAGGGACAGGGTGGGAGCAGCCCCAGCATTTT. Encoded protein: CASSEGTGWEQPQHF.

The V and J genes are TRBV6-5 and TRBJ1-3; TRBD1 is a possible D gene (6 bases). Trimming shortened V by 6 bases and J by 0 bases, and 12 bases separated the two germline ends. In germline, CDR1 is MNHEY, CDR2 SVGAGI. This CDR3 region has 15 residues. The CDR3 loop reads CASRGGGISGNTIYF. For the CDR3, the DNA is TGTGCCAGCAGGGGAGGGGGAATCTCTGGAAACACCATATATTTT.

The chain links TRBV29-1 to TRBJ2-2, with 7 nucleotides matching TRBD1. The CDR3 is 13 amino acids. From germline, CDR1 is SQVTM and CDR2 ANQGSEA. The trim removed 6 bases at V and 7 bases at J, leaving 8 bases unmatched. The CDR3 nucleotides are TGCAGCGTCCCGGGACAGAAAATCGGGGAGCTGTTTTTT. Translation: CSVPGQKIGELFF.

This clone was observed a single time. The chain joins TRBV7-2 to TRBJ2-3, with D uncertain. The CDR3 has 12 residues. Per the germline V gene, CDR1 is SGHTA and CDR2 is FQGNSA. V was shortened by 4 bases and J by 3 bases, with 5 bases between the two germline ends. CDR3 bases: TGTGCCAGCAGCTCCTTTACAGATACGCAGTATTTT. Protein: CASSSFTDTQYF.

The chain links TRBV28 to TRBJ1-6, with 7 bases matching TRBD1. This CDR3 region has 13 residues. V lost 6 bases to trimming and J lost 7 bases; unmatched junction nucleotides: 3. Germline loops: CDR1 MDHEN, CDR2 SYDVKM. The CDR3 DNA sequence: TGTGCCAGCAGAGGACAGGAAAATTCACCCCTCCACTTT. It yields the protein CASRGQENSPLHF.

This clone appeared a few times. The chain uses TRBV7-8 and TRBJ1-3; D is unresolved. Germline V lookup: CDR1 SGHVS, CDR2 FQNEAQ. V lost 6 bases and J 1 base, leaving 13 bases between the germline ends. The CDR3 consists of 15 residues. The CDR3: CASREGWVSGNTIYF. Written as DNA, the CDR3 is TGTGCCAGCAGGGAGGGATGGGTTTCTGGAAACACCATATATTTT. Variable domain in full (rest from reference TRBV7-8 and TRBJ1-3): GAGVSQSPRYKVAKRGQDVALRCDPISGHVSLFWYQQALGQGPEFLTYFQNEAQLDKSGLPSDRFFAERPEGSVSTLKIQRTQQEDSAVYLCASREGWVSGNTIYFGEGSWLTVV.

As DNA, the CDR3 is TGTGCCAGTAGTGAGGTCTTTAGCAATCAGCCCCAGCATTTT. It encodes CASSEVFSNQPQHF. The chain has TRBV19 and TRBJ1-5; no firm D call. The CDR3 has 14 amino acids. Germline CDR1 and CDR2: LNHDA and SQIVND (reference sequence). V was shortened by 5 bases and J by 0 bases, with 8 bases between the two germline ends.

This chain uses TRBV2 with TRBJ2-5, with 8 bases aligning to TRBD1. V shed 10 bases and J 2 bases; nucleotides not matched to a gene: 12. This CDR3 has 15 amino acids. Germline V gives CDR1 SNHLY, CDR2 FYNNEI. CDR3 coding DNA: TGTGCCACCCCTGCAATGGACAGGGTACAAGAGACCCAGTACTTC. Translation gives CATPAMDRVQETQYF.

The chain employs TRBV6-5 and TRBJ2-7; TRBD1 agrees at 9 bases. The CDR3 loop spans 15 amino acids. CDR1 and CDR2 (germline): MNHEY, SVGAGI. J lost 3 bases, V lost 6 bases, and 9 bases had no gene match. The chain's CDR3 is CASRKRQGQGYEQYF. CDR3 bases: TGTGCCAGCAGGAAAAGGCAGGGACAGGGCTACGAGCAGTACTTC.

The chain has TRBV2 and TRBJ2-2; possibly TRBD1 for D (6 bases). The CDR3 sequence is 14 residues long. The germline V gene encodes CDR1 SNHLY and CDR2 FYNNEI. Between the trimmed V and J ends, which lost 7 bases and 5 bases, there was a span of 14 bases. CDR3 nucleotides: TGTGCCAGCACGGGACACCTTCCTACCGGGGAGCTGTTTTTT. Translating it yields CASTGHLPTGELFF.

This clone was found once. The J gene is TRBJ2-7, the V gene TRBV5-1, with 10 bases aligning to TRBD1. Losses at the gene ends were 6 bases for V and 5 bases for J; bases not matched to a gene: 8. The germline V gene has CDR1 SGHRS and CDR2 YFSETQ. The CDR3 length is 14 residues. In nucleotides, the CDR3 is TGCGCCAGCACCACGGGACAGGGGATGGACGAGCAGTACTTC. This encodes CASTTGQGMDEQYF.

V is TRBV6-6 and J is TRBJ2-7, with 10 bases aligning to TRBD2. V lost 10 bases to trimming and J lost 1 base; unmatched junction nucleotides: 4. The CDR3 consists of 13 residues. Looked up from germline, CDR1 is MNHNY and CDR2 is SVGAGI (reference sequence). The CDR3 is CATSGGASYEQYF. The CDR3 DNA reads as TGTGCCACCAGCGGGGGGGCTTCCTACGAGCAGTACTTC.

This chain uses TRBV6-5 with TRBJ2-2; 7 nucleotides line up with TRBD1. The CDR3 sequence is 14 residues long. V was clipped by 6 bases and J by 4 bases; unmatched bases: 5. CDR1 is MNHEY, CDR2 SVGAGI, per germline. The CDR3 sequence is CASRGQVRTGELFF. In DNA form, the CDR3 reads TGTGCCAGCAGAGGACAGGTTCGCACCGGGGAGCTGTTTTTT.